A selection of T cell receptor beta chains follows, all from one sample in a study of molecular identifiers for immune sequencing clone quantification. TCRdb re-called the PCR reads through MiXCR, storing one row per CDR3 protein. The table records tens of thousands of distinct CDR3 sequences, approximately 24% of them present only once. Sequenced sample: naive CD8+ T cells from blood, with Jurkat cell RNA spiked in. The receptors derive from a human donor in good health. Some libraries in this study had Jurkat cell RNA spiked in. CDR3s include the opening cysteine and the closing phenylalanine or tryptophan. The order of the fields is J gene, V gene, CDR3 length, D gene, clone size, CDR3 protein, CDR3 DNA. A D gene is named only where the DNA matches it firmly. Rows may omit the clone size; those that give it use once, few, many or a size class.

>TRBJ2-1|TRBV27|14|NA|many
CASRPAGGHNEQFF
TGTGCCAGCCGCCCAGCGGGCGGCCACAATGAGCAGTTCTTC
>TRBJ2-5|TRBV27|15|TRBD2|many
CASSSGTSGVGTQYF
TGTGCCAGCAGTTCTGGGACTAGCGGGGTTGGGACCCAGTACTTC
>TRBJ2-1|TRBV20-1|15|TRBD1|NA
CSARVVGGSYNKQFF
TGCAGTGCTAGAGTTGTAGGGGGCAGCTACAATAAGCAGTTCTTC
>TRBJ2-7|TRBV10-3|17|TRBD2|many
CAISDPTGLAGGYEQYF
TGTGCCATCAGTGACCCCACCGGACTAGCGGGAGGGTACGAGCAGTACTTC
>TRBJ2-7|TRBV4-1|15|TRBD2|many
CASSPGLAGDYEQYF
TGCGCCAGCAGCCCTGGACTAGCGGGGGACTACGAGCAGTACTTC
>TRBJ2-3|TRBV29-1|15|TRBD2|medium-sized
CSVELAGGLTDTQYF
TGCAGCGTTGAGCTAGCGGGGGGCCTCACAGATACGCAGTATTTT
>TRBJ1-5|TRBV7-9|16|TRBD1|many
CASSQGVGGPNLPQHF
TGTGCCAGCAGCCAGGGGGTAGGGGGGCCTAATCTGCCCCAGCATTTT
>TRBJ1-5|TRBV7-9|15|NA|many
CASSPLRADNQPQHF
TGTGCCAGCAGCCCTCTCCGGGCAGACAATCAGCCCCAGCATTTT
>TRBJ2-7|TRBV29-1|12|TRBD1|many
CSVEQGAYEQYF
TGCAGCGTTGAACAGGGGGCCTACGAGCAGTACTTC
>TRBJ1-4|TRBV4-3|16|NA|NA
CASSQDVVSGGEKLSF
TGCGCCAGCAGCCAAGACGTGGTGTCGGGGGGTGAAAAACTGTCTTTT
>TRBJ2-7|TRBV4-2|15|NA|many
CASSQDEDGRYEQYF
TGTGCCAGCAGCCAAGACGAAGACGGACGCTACGAGCAGTACTTC
>TRBJ2-5|TRBV7-6|15|NA|many
CASSLAPDSRETQYF
TGTGCCAGCAGCTTAGCGCCGGACAGTCGAGAGACCCAGTACTTC
>TRBJ2-2|TRBV12-5|16|TRBD1|many
CASGLEDRVRAGELFF
TGTGCTAGTGGTTTGGAGGACAGGGTCCGAGCCGGGGAGCTGTTTTTT
>TRBJ2-2|TRBV9|15|NA|many
CASSVVDVGTGELFF
TGTGCCAGCAGCGTAGTCGACGTTGGCACCGGGGAGCTGTTTTTT
>TRBJ1-4|TRBV7-9|13|NA|NA
CASSLAPNEKLFF
TGTGCCAGCAGCTTAGCCCCTAATGAAAAACTGTTTTTT
>TRBJ2-7|TRBV7-2|14|NA|medium-sized
CASSLGSGDYEQYF
TGTGCCAGCAGCTTAGGTTCGGGGGATTACGAGCAGTACTTC
>TRBJ2-2|TRBV6-1|17|TRBD2|many
CASSEAIWREGIGELFF
TGTGCCAGCAGTGAAGCCATCTGGCGGGAGGGTATCGGGGAGCTGTTTTTT
>TRBJ2-3|TRBV19|13|TRBD1|many
CATGTGGPNTQYF
TGTGCTACCGGGACAGGGGGTCCAAATACGCAGTATTTT
>TRBJ2-7|TRBV5-4|15|NA|many
CASSNDQGGGYEQYF
TGTGCCAGCAGCAACGACCAGGGGGGAGGGTACGAGCAGTACTTC
>TRBJ2-7|TRBV6-5|16|TRBD2|few
CASGSGLAGGPLEQYF
TGTGCCAGCGGTTCGGGACTAGCGGGAGGGCCGTTAGAGCAGTACTTC
>TRBJ2-7|TRBV7-8|14|NA|many
CASSPTGTAHEQYF
TGTGCCAGCAGCCCGACCGGGACCGCCCACGAGCAGTACTTC
>TRBJ1-1|TRBV20-1|12|NA|many
CSAQSLNTEAFF
TGCAGTGCACAGAGTTTGAACACTGAAGCTTTCTTT
>TRBJ2-3|TRBV15|16|NA|many
CATSRDGGRGTDTQYF
TGTGCCACCAGCAGAGATGGTGGGCGGGGCACAGATACGCAGTATTTT
>TRBJ2-7|TRBV15|16|NA|many
CATSRDWGTHSYEQYF
TGTGCCACCAGCAGAGATTGGGGGACGCATTCCTACGAGCAGTACTTC
>TRBJ2-3|TRBV6-6|16|NA|many
CASSPGGGLPTDTQYF
TGTGCCAGCAGCCCAGGTGGGGGCCTCCCCACAGATACGCAGTATTTT
>TRBJ2-2|TRBV7-9|16|NA|many
CASSLKDGARTGELFF
TGTGCCAGCAGCTTAAAGGACGGGGCGCGCACCGGGGAGCTGTTTTTT
>TRBJ2-3|TRBV13|16|NA|NA
CVSSLGVRQITDTQYF
TGTGTCAGCAGCTTGGGAGTACGCCAGATCACAGATACGCAGTATTTT
>TRBJ2-4|TRBV28|17|TRBD1|many
CASSLVGQGLTKNIQYF
TGTGCCAGCAGTTTAGTGGGACAGGGGTTGACCAAAAACATTCAGTACTTC
>TRBJ2-5|TRBV28|14|NA|few
CAHAEAGTQETQYF
TGTGCCCACGCTGAGGCAGGGACACAAGAGACCCAGTACTTC
>TRBJ2-3|TRBV29-1|14|TRBD2|many
CSVVGAGGTDTQYF
TGCAGCGTTGTCGGAGCGGGGGGCACAGATACGCAGTATTTT
>TRBJ2-3|TRBV12-3/TRBV12-4|12|NA|many
CASSLLTDTQYF
TGTGCCAGCAGTTTGCTTACAGATACGCAGTATTTT
>TRBJ2-3|TRBV7-7|15|NA|many
CASSPSLTFTDTQYF
TGTGCCAGCAGCCCGTCCTTGACCTTCACAGATACGCAGTATTTT
>TRBJ2-5|TRBV28|18|TRBD2|many
CASSYSPEGGSRQETQYF
TGTGCCAGCAGTTACTCTCCGGAGGGCGGGAGTCGGCAAGAGACCCAGTACTTC
>TRBJ2-3|TRBV13|19|TRBD2|many
CASSSGLAGGGLRTDTQYF
TGTGCCAGCAGCTCGGGACTAGCGGGAGGGGGTTTGCGCACAGATACGCAGTATTTT
>TRBJ2-7|TRBV7-9|17|TRBD1|many
CASSSPGTGGIGYEQYF
TGTGCCAGCAGCTCTCCCGGAACAGGGGGCATCGGCTACGAGCAGTACTTC
>TRBJ1-5|TRBV4-1|14|TRBD1|many
CASSAQGVNQPQHF
TGCGCCAGCAGCGCACAGGGGGTGAATCAGCCCCAGCATTTT
>TRBJ2-3|TRBV7-2|15|NA|many
CASSPGGFSTDTQYF
TGTGCCAGCAGCCCCGGGGGTTTTAGCACAGATACGCAGTATTTT
>TRBJ2-7|TRBV28|12|NA|many
CASSLFGLEQYF
TGTGCCAGCAGCCTTTTCGGGCTCGAGCAGTACTTC
>TRBJ1-1|TRBV7-9|15|TRBD1|NA
CASSPGQGARPAAFF
TGTGCCAGCAGCCCAGGACAGGGGGCGCGCCCTGCCGCTTTCTTT
>TRBJ2-2|TRBV29-1|12|NA|many
CSVELGTGELFF
TGCAGCGTTGAATTAGGGACCGGGGAGCTGTTTTTT
>TRBJ2-1|TRBV4-1|13|NA|few
CASSQSRGSEQFF
TGCGCCAGCAGCCAATCAAGAGGGAGTGAGCAGTTCTTC
>TRBJ1-5|TRBV7-9|15|NA|many
CASSPVGVSNQPQHF
TGTGCCAGCAGCCCAGTCGGGGTTAGCAATCAGCCCCAGCATTTT
>TRBJ2-1|TRBV24-1|14|TRBD1|NA
CATQTTGAVDEQFF
TGTGCCACCCAAACGACAGGGGCGGTTGATGAGCAGTTCTTC
>TRBJ1-5|TRBV6-6|15|TRBD1|many
CASSLRDRGFQPQHF
TGTGCCAGCAGTCTCCGGGACAGGGGATTTCAGCCCCAGCATTTT
>TRBJ2-1|TRBV11-2|13|NA|few
CASSLTPNNEQFF
TGTGCCAGCAGCCTTACCCCTAACAATGAGCAGTTCTTC
>TRBJ2-3|TRBV19|15|NA|many
CASSVGGHSTDTQYF
TGTGCCAGTAGCGTAGGGGGACATAGCACAGATACGCAGTATTTT
>TRBJ2-2|TRBV3-1|14|NA|few
CASSRDSNTGELFF
TGTGCCAGCAGCCGAGACTCGAACACCGGGGAGCTGTTTTTT
>TRBJ2-7|TRBV28|15|NA|NA
CASSLRGKLEYEQYF
TGTGCCAGCAGTCTAAGGGGTAAACTTGAGTACGAGCAGTACTTC
>TRBJ2-1|TRBV5-8|16|TRBD2|few
CASSLEPGGRFNEQFF
TGTGCCAGCAGCTTGGAGCCGGGAGGCAGATTCAATGAGCAGTTCTTC
>TRBJ1-1|TRBV7-9|17|NA|few
CASSLAGQGTGNTEAFF
TGTGCCAGCAGCTTAGCAGGGCAGGGTACTGGAAACACTGAAGCTTTCTTT
>TRBJ2-7|TRBV27|13|NA|many
CASSMGVAYEQYF
TGTGCCAGCAGTATGGGTGTGGCCTACGAGCAGTACTTC
>TRBJ1-5|TRBV4-3|15|TRBD1|few
CASSPAGTGTGDLWF
TGCGCCAGCAGCCCGGCAGGGACAGGGACAGGGGACCTCTGGTTT
>TRBJ2-1|TRBV7-9|13|NA|NA
CVSSLVVVDEQFF
TGTGTCAGCAGCTTAGTAGTGGTCGATGAGCAGTTCTTC
>TRBJ2-1|TRBV5-8|8|NA|many
CASSLEFF
TGTGCCAGCAGCTTGGAGTTCTTC
>TRBJ2-3|TRBV9|13|NA|many
CASSEGYADTQYF
TGTGCCAGCAGCGAAGGGTATGCAGATACGCAGTATTTT
>TRBJ2-7|TRBV5-1|11|NA|NA
CASSSGTEQYF
TGCGCCAGCAGCTCGGGTACCGAGCAGTACTTC
>TRBJ2-3|TRBV28|12|NA|many
CASGRDLNTQYF
TGTGCCAGCGGTAGAGACCTGAATACGCAGTATTTT